A selection of T cell receptor beta chains follows, all from one sample in a study of shared clonotypes between healthy human individuals. Profiling relied on immunoSEQ multiplex PCR, and the TCRdb table lists in-frame clones only, not all of them. The sample yields over a million clones, 96% seen once. Sample: naive CD4+ T cells sorted from blood. The receptors derive from a man aged 25 to 40 in good health. Both conserved end residues are part of each CDR3. D genes are given only for firm matches. A row's size may be missing; if present it is once, few, many or a size class.

v_call,d_call,j_call,clone_size,cdr3_nt,cdr3_aa
TRBV7-8,NA,TRBJ1-2,NA,TGTGCCAGCAGCGCCCTGGGCTATGGCTACACCTTC,CASSALGYGYTF
TRBV4-3,NA,TRBJ1-3,NA,TGCGCCAGCAGCCAAGACCTCAAGGGAACAAACACCATATATTTT,CASSQDLKGTNTIYF
TRBV6-5,TRBD1,TRBJ1-2,NA,TGTGCCAGCAGCCAGACAGGGCCCTATGGCTACACCTTC,CASSQTGPYGYTF
TRBV2,NA,TRBJ2-3,NA,TGTGCCAGCAGTGACACAACTCCGGTGGATACGCAGTATTTT,CASSDTTPVDTQYF
TRBV7-9,TRBD2,TRBJ2-1,NA,TGTGCCAGCAGCGTTAGCGGGGGCTCGAATGAGCAGTTCTTC,CASSVSGGSNEQFF
TRBV2,TRBD1,TRBJ1-5,NA,TGTGCCAGCAGCAAAACAGGGGGCCGGCAGCCCCAGCATTTT,CASSKTGGRQPQHF
TRBV11-2,TRBD2,TRBJ2-1,NA,TGTGCCAGCAGCATATTAGCGGGAGTCTCTAATGAGCAGTTCTTC,CASSILAGVSNEQFF
TRBV6-5,NA,TRBJ2-2,NA,TGTGCCAGCAGTCTACAGGTCAACACCGGGGAGCTGTTTTTT,CASSLQVNTGELFF
TRBV29-1,NA,TRBJ2-1,NA,TGCAGCGTTGGAGGGGGGGGTTACAATGAGCAGTTCTTC,CSVGGGGYNEQFF
TRBV9,TRBD2,TRBJ2-7,NA,TGTGCCAGCAGCGTAGCCCCTAGCGGAGGCTCCTACGAGCAGTACTTC,CASSVAPSGGSYEQYF
TRBV5-1,NA,TRBJ1-1,once,TGCGCCAGCACCCTTCGTGGCCGGACAGCACACCCCTCCGGATTAGCTTTCTTT,CASTLRGRTAHPSGLAFF
TRBV7-3,TRBD2,TRBJ2-3,NA,TGTGCCAGCAGCTTAAGGGGACTAGCGGGGAACACAGATACGCAGTATTTT,CASSLRGLAGNTDTQYF
TRBV7-2,TRBD1,TRBJ2-7,NA,TGTGCCAGCAGCTTCAGACAGGGACAGGGGCAGTACTTC,CASSFRQGQGQYF
TRBV19,TRBD2,TRBJ2-3,NA,TGTGCCAGTAGTATGGGTGGGAGGGCTTATACGCAGTATTTT,CASSMGGRAYTQYF
TRBV7-8,NA,TRBJ2-1,NA,TGTGCCAGCAGCTACTTCCCATTTTCCTACAATGAGCAGTTCTTC,CASSYFPFSYNEQFF
TRBV5-4,TRBD2,TRBJ2-3,NA,TGTGCCAGCAGCCACCCCGGGACTAGCGGGAGGGCCCACGCCCCAGATACGCAGTATTTT,CASSHPGTSGRAHAPDTQYF
TRBV4-1,NA,TRBJ2-5,NA,TGCGCCAGCAGCCAAGATCAACAGGCGAAAGGACAAGAGACCCAGTACTTC,CASSQDQQAKGQETQYF
TRBV6-6,TRBD2,TRBJ2-7,NA,TGTGCCAGCAGCAATCCGAGGCGGGGGTCCACCTACGAGCAGTACTTC,CASSNPRRGSTYEQYF
TRBV5-1,NA,TRBJ1-1,NA,TGCGCCAGCAGCTCTAAGCTTCCCAACACTGAAGCTTTCTTT,CASSSKLPNTEAFF
TRBV28,TRBD2,TRBJ2-1,NA,TGTGCCAGAGGACTAGCGGGTTGCAATGAGCAGTTCTTC,CARGLAGCNEQFF
TRBV9,NA,TRBJ2-1,NA,TGTGCCAGCAGCCCCCTCTCCACGGTGAAGAGACACAATGAGCAGTTCTTC,CASSPLSTVKRHNEQFF
TRBV28,NA,TRBJ2-3,NA,TGTGCCAGCTATAGTGCTAGCGAAGCAGATACGCAGTATTTT,CASYSASEADTQYF
TRBV7-2,NA,TRBJ2-2,NA,TGTGCCAGCAGCTTATGGCGTACGGCCGGGGAGCTGTTTTTT,CASSLWRTAGELFF
TRBV2,NA,TRBJ2-7,NA,TGTGCCAGCAGTGATCGGAGTTGGGGTCGATACGAGCAGTACTTC,CASSDRSWGRYEQYF
TRBV28,NA,TRBJ2-3,once,TGTGCCAGCAGTTTCAAGAGGGCCTCCACAGATACGCAGTATTTT,CASSFKRASTDTQYF
TRBV19,TRBD2,TRBJ2-1,NA,TGTGCCAGCAGGACTAGCGGAATCTACAATGAGCAGTTCTTC,CASRTSGIYNEQFF
TRBV19,NA,TRBJ2-2,NA,TGTGCCAGTAGTATAGATCTCCCCGGGCTGCGGGGCGGGGAGCTGTTTTTT,CASSIDLPGLRGGELFF
TRBV5-1,NA,TRBJ1-4,NA,TGCGCCAGCAGCCTTTTGACGGGGGCTAATGAAAAACTGTTTTTT,CASSLLTGANEKLFF
TRBV6-5,NA,TRBJ1-1,few,TGTGCCAGCACTCAGGCGGAGAACACTGAAGCTTTCTTT,CASTQAENTEAFF
TRBV5-6,TRBD2,TRBJ2-1,NA,TGTGCCAGCAGCCCGATAGGGCAGGGCGGGAGCAATGAGCAGTTCTTC,CASSPIGQGGSNEQFF
TRBV7-9,NA,TRBJ1-4,NA,TGTGCCAGCAGCCGTAAAAATGAAAAACTGTTTTTT,CASSRKNEKLFF
TRBV2,NA,TRBJ2-2,NA,TGTGCCAGCAGTGATGGGTCTGGGTTGTGGGCGAACACCGGGGAGCTGTTTTTT,CASSDGSGLWANTGELFF
TRBV28,NA,TRBJ1-2,NA,TGTGCCAGCAGCGGCGCTAACTATGGCTACACCTTC,CASSGANYGYTF